This T cell receptor (beta chain) was obtained from a study of blood T cell repertoires in COVID-19 (dated by TCRdb to between 2020 and 2021). About the study as a whole: Samples from collaborators originated in the United States, Italy and Spain and spanned both the acute and convalescent phases of COVID-19. The prospective study material was composed of cDNA or gDNA derived from T cells, B-cell-depleted T cells, or PBMCs. The dataset comprised deeply sampled blood TCRbeta repertoires from subjects exposed to, actively infected with, or recovered from COVID-19. The repertoires were made available in a free public database intended to serve as a resource for research on the immune response to SARS-CoV-2. The samples were drawn from the first 160 participants of the ongoing ImmuneRACE study and from 1,254 subjects provided by 6 global collaborators. Nearly every sample came with metadata listing a de-identified subject ID, COVID-19 status, age in years and sex. Where available, HLA class I and class II types were obtained from metadata supplied by the sample provider rather than from assay-based typing.

The CDR3 sequence holds 12 residues, the cysteine and phenylalanine included. Only the CDR3 region is kept as DNA, spanning 36 bases read in frame from base 1. The V end loses 4 bases and the J end loses 7 bases, and a stretch of 13 bases separates them. CDR1 GTSNPN and CDR2 SVGIG were looked up in the germline V gene (reference sequence). Here is what the overall study found, with its caveats: How much clinical and demographic metadata was included differed by source and by participant, and the metadata was provided uncurated.

TCRbeta CDR3 regions were amplified from genomic DNA using the immunoSEQ Assay, a bias-controlled multiplex PCR. As for the original processing: Within the assay, amplification of reference gene primers was used to estimate how many nucleated cells each sample contained. To quantify the absolute abundance of each unique TCRbeta CDR3 rearrangement, sequence reads were collapsed and filtered. For each sample, productive Simpson clonality was calculated by taking the square root of Simpson's diversity index across productive rearrangements. TCRdb limited this immuneACCESS table to in-frame rearrangements with V and J called. A share of clones is missing; checked studies link under half to unresolved V genes, and the rest is unexplained. The V and J calls and clone size were taken over from that table, and D and trimming were inferred from the DNA. Counted in this sample were some 270,000 clones; around 87% of them appeared once. Of the sample, under 2.5% is held by the ten largest clones.

Turning to this clone: Its antigen has not been determined. It has no much larger one-base neighbor in the sample; base qualities were not kept.

At one collaborating source in Seattle, patients were enrolled during active infection and were followed longitudinally through the course of disease. Whole blood was collected in K2EDTA tubes by collaborating institutions according to the institutions' own protocols. Collaborator samples were shipped for TCRbeta analysis as frozen whole blood, isolated PBMCs, or DNA extracted from either sample type. The sequence is built from TRBV30 and TRBJ1-2; the best D guess is TRBD1, with 6 bases matching. The TCR comes from a woman aged 60-70 years with COVID-19, enrolled during active disease. Sequenced: peripheral blood. The nucleotide sequence reads as follows: TGTGCCTGGAATTCGGGGGGCAGTGGCTACACCTTC. Its protein is CAWNSGGSGYTF. This CDR3, with the reference TRBV30 and TRBJ1-2 proteins standing in past its ends, gives the full variable domain SQTIHQWPATLVQPVGSPLSLECTVEGTSNPNLYWYRQAAGRGLQLLFYSVGIGQISSEVPQNLSASRPQDRQFILSSKKLLLSDSGFYLCAWNSGGSGYTFGSGTRLTVV.